These 31 T cell receptor beta chains came from one sample sequenced in a study of blood T cell repertoires in COVID-19. The assay was immunoSEQ multiplex PCR, and TCRdb's table has in-frame clones only and misses some. The data show 110,000 to 150,000 clones, about four fifths seen once. Sequencing was carried out using peripheral blood. The receptors were sampled from a human donor in a cohort sampled during active COVID-19.

The table lists this clone with a few counts. This chain uses TRBV19 with TRBJ2-7; D gene unclear. Trimming left V 3 bases short and J 2 bases short, with 8 bases between. In germline, CDR1 is LNHDA, CDR2 SQIVND (reference sequence). The CDR3 sequence is 13 residues long. DNA of the CDR3: TGTGCCAGTAGTATCGGGTTAGCCTACGAGCAGTACTTC. Its translation is CASSIGLAYEQYF.

This sequence joins TRBV5-4 and TRBJ2-5; D may be TRBD2 (5 bases). With 0 bases removed from V and 4 bases from J, the gap between germline ends came to 13 bases. The V gene's germline CDR1 is SGHNT and CDR2 YYREEE (reference sequence). The CDR3 has 15 residues. The CDR3 loop is CASSLGGQQRETQYF. As DNA, the CDR3 is TGTGCCAGCAGCTTGGGCGGGCAGCAACGAGAGACCCAGTACTTC.

This chain uses TRBV7-3 with TRBJ2-1; TRBD2 matches at 7 bases. Unmatched junction bases numbered 10, after V lost 5 bases and J lost 15 bases. The CDR3 has 12 residues. Per germline, CDR1 SGHTA and CDR2 FQGTGA. CDR3 sequence: CASSPSGEGRFF. The CDR3 DNA follows: TGTGCCAGCAGCCCGTCGGGGGAGGGGAGGTTCTTC. Based on the CDR3 plus reference TRBV7-3 and TRBJ2-1, the full variable domain is GAGVSQTPSNKVTEKGKYVELRCDPISGHTALYWYRQSLGQGPEFLIYFQGTGAADDSGLPNDRFFAVRPEGSVSTLKIQRTERGDSAVYLCASSPSGEGRFFGPGTRLTVL.

This sequence joins TRBV7-2 and TRBJ2-1; 7 bases fit TRBD2. The V and J ends lost 2 bases and 3 bases, in that order; junction bases with no gene match: 4. The V gene's germline CDR1 is SGHTA and CDR2 FQGNSA. The CDR3 runs to 15 residues. The CDR3 nucleotides read TGTGCCAGCAGCTTATCTAGCGGCCTCTACAATGAGCAGTTCTTC. Translation: CASSLSSGLYNEQFF.

The chain is built from TRBV6-2 or TRBV6-3 and TRBJ1-1, with D possibly being TRBD1 (5 bases). This CDR3 contains 14 residues. CDR1 is MNHEY, CDR2 SVGEGT, per germline. Trimming cost V 5 bases and J 4 bases, with 14 bases left between them. CDR3 sequence (DNA): TGTGCCAGCAGTCCCAACGGACATGTCACTGAAGCTTTCTTT. It encodes CASSPNGHVTEAFF.

The gene calls are TRBV29-1 and TRBJ1-4; a possible D gene is TRBD1 (5 bases). Germline V CDR1 and CDR2: SQVTM, ANQGSEA. The CDR3 extends over 14 amino acids. V lost 4 bases and J 3 bases, leaving 12 bases between the germline ends. This CDR3 reads CSVGLGGANEKLFF. The CDR3 DNA reads TGCAGCGTTGGGCTGGGGGGGGCTAATGAAAAACTGTTTTTT. The full variable domain, in which reference TRBV29-1 and TRBJ1-4 provide the parts outside the CDR3, is SAVISQKPSRDICQRGTSLTIQCQVDSQVTMMFWYRQQPGQSLTLIATANQGSEATYESGFVIDKFPISRPNLTFSTLTVSNMSPEDSSIYLCSVGLGGANEKLFFGSGTQLSVL.

In this sample, this clone turned up a few times. The chain carries TRBV4-2 and TRBJ2-7, with 7 bases lining up with TRBD2. The CDR3 spans 14 residues. Trimming removed 5 bases from V and 7 bases from J; junction bases left unmatched: 11. Germline V lookup: CDR1 LGHNA, CDR2 YNFKEQ. The CDR3 DNA reads as TGTGCCAGCAGCGAGAGACTAGCATTCGGGGAGCAGTACTTC. This translates into CASSERLAFGEQYF.

V gene TRBV6-1 combines with J gene TRBJ1-1; D unclear. Trimming removed 3 bases at V and 1 base at J, with 9 bases between. This CDR3 contains 14 residues. Germline V lookup: CDR1 MNHNS, CDR2 SASEGT. As DNA, the CDR3 is TGTGCCAGCAGTGATCGGCGGTGGAACACTGAAGCTTTCTTT. Residues: CASSDRRWNTEAFF.

The chain employs TRBV29-1 and TRBJ1-1; D remains unclear. Germline CDR1 reads SQVTM; CDR2 reads ANQGSEA. The CDR3 length is 12 residues. V dropped 4 bases and J dropped 5 bases, with 11 bases sitting between them. The CDR3 loop reads CSVGGVRTEAFF. CDR3 coding DNA: TGCAGCGTTGGCGGGGTTAGGACTGAAGCTTTCTTT.

The rearrangement links TRBV6-5 to TRBJ2-5, with D maybe TRBD2 (6 bases). CDR1 MNHEY and CDR2 SVGAGI come from the germline V gene. The CDR3 runs to 15 residues. The V end was cut by 0 bases, the J end by 10 bases, with 18 bases between. The chain's CDR3 is CASSYSSWDSGFQYF. In nucleotides, the CDR3 is TGTGCCAGCAGTTACTCGAGTTGGGACTCCGGATTCCAGTACTTC.

This clone was seen more than once but under ten times. J is TRBJ1-2 and V is TRBV5-5; no definite D call. The germline V gene encodes CDR1 SGHKS and CDR2 YYEKEE (reference sequence). This CDR3 has 13 residues. The germline V and J ends were trimmed by 4 bases and 1 base, with 8 bases remaining between them. The DNA for the CDR3 is TGTGCCAGCAGCCTTGACAATAACTATGGCTACACCTTC. Protein sequence: CASSLDNNYGYTF.

The rearrangement uses TRBV27 and TRBJ1-2; D ambiguous. There are 14 residues in the CDR3. With 5 bases removed from V and 0 bases from J, the gap between germline ends came to 10 bases. The germline V gene encodes CDR1 MNHEY and CDR2 SMNVEV (reference sequence). The CDR3 here is CASSMWATNYGYTF. The CDR3 DNA sequence: TGTGCCAGCAGTATGTGGGCTACTAACTATGGCTACACCTTC.

V is TRBV6-6 and J is TRBJ2-7, with D hard to call. The ends were cut back, 2 bases at V and 3 bases at J, with 8 bases in the middle. The V gene's germline CDR1 is MNHNY and CDR2 SVGAGI (reference sequence). The CDR3 contains 13 residues. Here the CDR3 DNA reads TGTGCCAGCAGTTACGTTAGCTACTACGAGCAGTACTTC. It encodes CASSYVSYYEQYF.

The chain combines TRBV29-1 with TRBJ2-1, with D possibly matching TRBD1 (6 bases). Germline V gives CDR1 SQVTM, CDR2 ANQGSEA. Deletions cut 3 bases from V and 2 bases from J, with 14 bases between. The CDR3 spans 15 residues. The CDR3 protein is CSVDEGDKPYNEQFF. The DNA for the CDR3 is TGCAGCGTTGATGAAGGGGACAAGCCCTACAATGAGCAGTTCTTC.

The chain links TRBV2 to TRBJ2-7, with unresolved D. CDR3 length equals 13 residues. CDR1 is SNHLY, CDR2 FYNNEI, per germline. Trimming cost V 4 bases and J 7 bases, with 14 bases left between them. CDR3 sequence (DNA): TGTGCCAGCAGTGGGTCGACGCGGCAAGAGCAGTACTTC. Protein: CASSGSTRQEQYF.

The rearrangement uses TRBV9 and TRBJ2-5; TRBD2 matches at 15 bases. This CDR3 has 18 residues. The V gene's germline CDR1 is SGDLS and CDR2 YYNGEE. The V segment lost 4 bases and the J segment 2 bases; nucleotides outside the gene matches: 9. The CDR3 protein is CASSPGLAGGSLQETQYF. DNA for the CDR3: TGTGCCAGCAGCCCGGGACTAGCGGGAGGATCCCTGCAAGAGACCCAGTACTTC.

V is TRBV19 and J is TRBJ2-1, with D perhaps TRBD2 (6 bases). This CDR3 region has 18 residues. Germline-derived CDR1 and CDR2 are LNHDA and SQIVND (reference sequence). Trimming stripped 0 bases from V and 4 bases from J, with 19 bases between. The CDR3 region has the DNA TGTGCCAGTAGTATAGATAGGAGCGGGTTGGGGGATTACAATGAGCAGTTCTTC. Amino acids: CASSIDRSGLGDYNEQFF.

In nucleotides, the CDR3 is TGTGCCAGCAGTGAACTGACTTGGGATGAGCAGTTCTTC. Its protein product is CASSELTWDEQFF. The rearrangement joins TRBV6-1 to TRBJ2-1; D gene ambiguous. Germline V gene sequence: CDR1 MNHNS, CDR2 SASEGT. The CDR3 covers 13 residues. Trimming shortened V by 2 bases and J by 8 bases, and 10 bases separated the two germline ends.

The chain carries TRBV7-6 and TRBJ2-7; D is uncertain. The CDR3 spans 14 residues. Per germline, CDR1 SGHVS and CDR2 FNYEAQ. V lost 5 bases and J lost 4, with 15 bases in between. CDR3 residues: CASSPRSGSYEQYF. Here the CDR3 DNA reads TGTGCCAGCAGCCCACGATCCGGGTCGTACGAGCAGTACTTC.

This clone occurred once. The chain couples TRBV28 to TRBJ1-4; 7 bases agree with TRBD1. The CDR3 has 14 amino acids. Looked up from germline, CDR1 is MDHEN and CDR2 is SYDVKM. Losses at the gene ends were 6 bases for V and 4 bases for J; bases not matched to a gene: 5. CDR3 DNA sequence: TGTGCCAGCAGGCTGACAGGGAGTAATGAAAAACTGTTTTTT. It is translated as CASRLTGSNEKLFF.

The J gene is TRBJ2-3, the V gene TRBV18; D is unresolved. V was cut by 0 bases and J by 5 bases, with 9 bases left in between. The CDR3 consists of 14 residues. CDR1 is KGHSH, CDR2 LQKENI, per germline. The CDR3 DNA reads as TGTGCCAGCTCACCACCTTCGCCGGGAGATACGCAGTATTTT. Encoded protein: CASSPPSPGDTQYF.

The CDR3 DNA reads as TGCAGCGTGGGGACTTTCCCCAGCTACACCTTC. Protein sequence: CSVGTFPSYTF. The chain recombines TRBV29-1 with TRBJ1-2, with D possibly TRBD1 on 5 matching bases. The CDR3 is 11 residues long. Between the trimmed V and J ends, which lost 6 bases and 9 bases, there was a span of 14 bases. Per germline, CDR1 SQVTM and CDR2 ANQGSEA.

For this clone: This sample also contains other DNA sequences that code for the same CDR3. The chain carries TRBV19 and TRBJ2-7, with D perhaps matching TRBD1 (5 bases). Looked up from germline, CDR1 is LNHDA and CDR2 is SQIVND (reference sequence). This CDR3 is 13 amino acids long. The V gene lost 1 base and the J gene lost 4 bases, with 8 bases spanning the gap. The CDR3 DNA follows: TGTGCCAGTAGTATAGGGACACATTACGAGCAGTACTTC. It yields the protein CASSIGTHYEQYF.

The rearrangement uses TRBV2 and TRBJ2-5; weak D call: TRBD2 (6 bases). This CDR3 is 14 amino acids long. Germline assignment: CDR1 SNHLY and CDR2 FYNNEI. Trimming cost V 1 base and J 5 bases, with 11 bases left between them. The CDR3 protein is CASSEGTGGETQYF. Here the CDR3 DNA reads TGTGCCAGCAGTGAAGGTACTGGGGGGGAGACCCAGTACTTC.

The J gene is TRBJ2-7, the V gene TRBV4-1; D is uncertain. The CDR3 totals 16 residues. V shed 1 base and J shed 0 bases, with 13 bases lying between them. Germline V gives CDR1 MGHRA, CDR2 YSYEKL. The CDR3 DNA is TGCGCCAGCAGCCAAGTAAGGCAGGTTGACTCCTACGAGCAGTACTTC. This codes for CASSQVRQVDSYEQYF.

The V gene is TRBV7-2, the J gene TRBJ1-1, with a possible D match to TRBD1 (5 bases). Per germline, CDR1 SGHTA and CDR2 FQGNSA. The CDR3 is 15 amino acids. The V and J ends lost 8 bases and 0 bases respectively, with 16 bases between them. The CDR3 DNA follows: TGTGCCAGCCGTTCGTCCCACAGGCTGAACACTGAAGCTTTCTTT. As protein: CASRSSHRLNTEAFF.

The CDR3 nucleotides read TGTGCCTGGAGTGTTGACAGGGGATCCGAGACCCAGTACTTC. Amino acids: CAWSVDRGSETQYF. This chain uses TRBV30 with TRBJ2-5, with TRBD1 matching 8 bases. The CDR3 is made up of 14 amino acids. V trimming: 0 bases; J trimming: 5 bases; junction bases outside the gene matches: 5. Germline V CDR1 and CDR2: GTSNPN, SVGIG (reference sequence).

The chain has TRBV7-6 and TRBJ2-7, with unresolved D. The CDR3 totals 14 residues. The ends were cut back, 0 bases at V and 0 bases at J, with 6 bases in the middle. CDR1 SGHVS and CDR2 FNYEAQ come from the germline V gene. CDR3 in DNA: TGTGCCAGCAGCTTAGCGCGTAGCTCCTACGAGCAGTACTTC. This codes for CASSLARSSYEQYF.

The CDR3 protein is CASSKAEGAFEQYF. Here the CDR3 DNA reads TGTGCCAGCAGTAAAGCGGAGGGGGCATTCGAGCAGTACTTC. The chain uses TRBV7-8 and TRBJ2-7; the D gene is possibly TRBD1 (7 bases). The CDR3 sequence is 14 residues long. Per the germline V gene, CDR1 is SGHVS and CDR2 is FQNEAQ. Trimming took 6 bases from V and 6 from J, leaving 18 bases between them.

This rearrangement joins TRBV28 to TRBJ2-3; D ambiguous. The V end lost 3 bases, the J end lost 1 base, and 5 bases lay between the germline ends. The CDR3 consists of 13 residues. CDR1 and CDR2 from the germline V gene are MDHEN and SYDVKM. As DNA, the CDR3 is TGTGCCAGCAGTTTCGGTGGCACAGATACGCAGTATTTT. Translated: CASSFGGTDTQYF. Full variable domain (missing parts from reference TRBV28 and TRBJ2-3): DVKVTQSSRYLVKRTGEKVFLECVQDMDHENMFWYRQDPGLGLRLIYFSYDVKMKEKGDIPEGYSVSREKKERFSLILESASTNQTSMYLCASSFGGTDTQYFGPGTRLTVL.

The chain employs TRBV6-1 and TRBJ2-1; TRBD2 matches at 9 bases. J lost 8 bases, V lost 0 bases, and 11 bases had no gene match. Germline CDR1 MNHNS, CDR2 SASEGT. There are 17 residues in the CDR3. As DNA, the CDR3 is TGTGCCAGCAGTGAAGCGGGCGGAGCGGGAGGCGTCGATGAGCAGTTCTTC. This codes for CASSEAGGAGGVDEQFF.